Below are 4 T cell receptor beta chains sequenced from a single sample in a study of T cell changes during pregnancy in multiple sclerosis. TCRdb's copy holds only in-frame clones and misses some; the assay was immunoSEQ multiplex PCR. The sample lists roughly 39,000 clones, 92% occurring once. Sequenced material: CD4+ T cells from peripheral blood mononuclear cells, taken before pregnancy. The receptors come from a female donor with multiple sclerosis, enrolled in a pregnancy study.

The chain combines TRBV7-9 with TRBJ2-1; TRBD2 matches at 13 bases. Per germline, CDR1 SEHNR and CDR2 FQNEAQ (reference sequence). The CDR3 covers 14 residues. V gave up 5 bases and J gave up 10 bases; unmatched junction bases: 5. The CDR3 DNA reads TGTGCCAGCAGCACTAGCGGGAGGGTCGACGAGCAGTTCTTC. Translated, it gives CASSTSGRVDEQFF.

This chain links TRBV9 with TRBJ2-7; the D gene is possibly TRBD2 (5 bases). The germline V and J ends were trimmed by 0 bases and 5 bases, with 9 bases remaining between them. The CDR3 is made up of 13 amino acids. Germline-derived CDR1 and CDR2 are SGDLS and YYNGEE. The CDR3 reads CASSVGLAHEQYF. The CDR3 DNA is TGTGCCAGCAGCGTAGGTCTAGCTCACGAGCAGTACTTC.

This rearrangement joins TRBV6-1 to TRBJ2-5, with TRBD2 as a possible D gene (5 bases). Germline V CDR1 and CDR2: MNHNS, SASEGT. This CDR3 has 14 amino acids. V shed 1 base and J shed 4 bases, with 10 bases lying between them. The chain's CDR3 is CASSEGGHGETQYF. DNA of the CDR3: TGTGCCAGCAGTGAAGGAGGGCATGGAGAGACCCAGTACTTC.

The gene calls are TRBV19 and TRBJ2-1, with 7 nucleotides matching TRBD2. The CDR3 has 18 residues. With V trimmed by 3 bases and J by 5 bases, 16 bases remained unmatched. CDR1 LNHDA and CDR2 SQIVND come from the germline V gene (reference sequence). The CDR3 loop is CASSIGGRAGVGHNEQFF. CDR3 DNA: TGTGCCAGTAGTATTGGTGGGAGGGCGGGAGTGGGCCACAATGAGCAGTTCTTC. Full variable domain (outside the CDR3, taken from reference TRBV19 and TRBJ2-1): DGGITQSPKYLFRKEGQNVTLSCEQNLNHDAMYWYRQDPGQGLRLIYYSQIVNDFQKGDIAEGYSVSREKKESFPLTVTSAQKNPTAFYLCASSIGGRAGVGHNEQFFGPGTRLTVL.